This TCR beta chain was captured in a study of regulatory T cells in long-lasting Graves disease. Study-wide context: Newly diagnosed Graves' patients had under 3 months of antithyroid drugs. Findings and limits, study-wide: The study found persistent patients shared more public clonotypes (2,741) than new patients (around 870).

Relying on iRepertoire HTBI primers and Arm-PCR of CDR3 regions, the team built TCR beta libraries. TCRdb redid the calling of the multiplex PCR reads with MiXCR, one entry per CDR3 protein. The sample has approximately 400,000 distinct CDR3 sequences, about 15% seen once. This clonotype was detected a few times. What it binds is unknown. Stated time point: newly diagnosed GD, antithyroid drugs for less than 3 months. The TCR library was made from RNA that had been extracted from PBMCs in TRIzol. The CDR3 spans 14 residues. V was trimmed by 5 bases and J by 3 bases, leaving 11 bases between them. The germline V gene encodes CDR1 MNHEY and CDR2 SMNVEV (reference sequence). These data were likewise used in another study, on T cells in Graves' hyperthyroidism and ophthalmopathy. That source adds: Disease duration under 2 months; hyperthyroidism patients were aged 18 to 65. Ophthalmopathy was told apart from stable hyperthyroidism by a 13 V-J model.

The chain carries TRBV27 and TRBJ2-1; D not certain. The material sequenced was peripheral blood mononuclear cells (PBMCs), taken at new diagnosis, from a patient treated with antithyroid drugs. This clonotype was sampled from a woman aged 25-40 years with Graves disease. The CDR3: CASSQGIDYNEQFF. The CDR3 DNA sequence: TGTGCCAGCAGTCAAGGGATCGACTACAATGAGCAGTTCTTC.